This T cell receptor (beta chain) was recovered during a study of blood T cell repertoires in COVID-19. Overall study: Samples of COVID-19 (acute and convalescent) were obtained from the United States, Italy and Spain.

The CDR3 contains 13 residues. In germline, CDR1 is GTSNPN, CDR2 SVGIG (reference sequence). V was shortened by 1 base and J by 4 bases, with 10 bases between the two germline ends. Measured with immunoSEQ multiplex PCR; TCRdb has only the in-frame clones, and not every one. The repertoire holds about 490,000 clones, with approximately 85% as singletons. This TCR was recovered from a human donor in a cohort sampled during active COVID-19. Sequencing was performed on peripheral blood. The chain combines TRBV30 with TRBJ1-2, with D possibly matching TRBD1 (5 bases). The CDR3 nucleotides read TGTGCCTGGAGTGAGGGACTTTCCTATGGCTACACCTTC. Amino acids: CAWSEGLSYGYTF.